This TCR beta chain stems from a study of identical twins. This CDR3 has 18 amino acids. Trimming took 0 bases from V and 4 from J; bases not matched to a gene: 9. Per germline, CDR1 LNHDA and CDR2 SQIVND (reference sequence). Template switching added a universal primer site; cDNA carried unique molecular identifiers. TCRdb re-derived calls from the 5' RACE reads in MiXCR, one entry per CDR3 protein. The table includes 200,000 to 300,000 distinct CDR3 sequences, around 6.6% detected once. General study findings and limits: Out-of-frame beta chain sequences displayed weaker excess sharing between twins. Zero-insertion analyses might be partly confounded by invariant T cells like MAIT and iNKT.

In its sample, this clonotype was seen a few times. Antigen unknown. All of the donors were Caucasians in good health. Another study also made use of these data, one on yellow fever vaccine responses in identical twins.

The specimen sequenced was memory (CD45RO+) T cells sorted from blood. The sequence was collected from a woman aged 18-29 years in good health. The chain has TRBV19 and TRBJ2-2; 9 bases align to TRBD2. Here the CDR3 reads CASSIDPPSGTSTGELFF. For the CDR3, the DNA is TGTGCCAGTAGTATAGATCCTCCTAGCGGGACCTCCACCGGGGAGCTGTTTTTT.